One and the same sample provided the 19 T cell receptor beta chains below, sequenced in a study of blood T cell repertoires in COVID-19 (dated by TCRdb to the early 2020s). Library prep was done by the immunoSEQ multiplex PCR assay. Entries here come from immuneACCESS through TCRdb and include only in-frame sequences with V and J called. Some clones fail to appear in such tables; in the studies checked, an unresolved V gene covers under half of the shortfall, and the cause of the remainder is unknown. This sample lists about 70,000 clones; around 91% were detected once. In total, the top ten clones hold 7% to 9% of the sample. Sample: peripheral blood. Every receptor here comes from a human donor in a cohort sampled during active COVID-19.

The CDR3 sequence is CSGGQGIYEQYF. As DNA, the CDR3 is TGCAGCGGGGGACAGGGGATCTACGAGCAGTACTTC. The chain couples TRBV29-1 to TRBJ2-7; TRBD1 matches at 10 bases. The CDR3 sequence is 12 residues long. CDR1 is SQVTM and CDR2 is ANQGSEA in the germline V gene. The J segment lost 3 bases and the V segment lost 7 bases, leaving 3 bases of the junction unmatched.

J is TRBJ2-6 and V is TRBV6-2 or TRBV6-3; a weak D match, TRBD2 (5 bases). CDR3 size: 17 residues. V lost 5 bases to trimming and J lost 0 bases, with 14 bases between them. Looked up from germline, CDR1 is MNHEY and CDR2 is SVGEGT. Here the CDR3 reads CASSTLLGVSGANVLTF. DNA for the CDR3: TGTGCCAGCAGTACCCTGTTGGGAGTCTCTGGGGCCAACGTCCTGACTTTC.

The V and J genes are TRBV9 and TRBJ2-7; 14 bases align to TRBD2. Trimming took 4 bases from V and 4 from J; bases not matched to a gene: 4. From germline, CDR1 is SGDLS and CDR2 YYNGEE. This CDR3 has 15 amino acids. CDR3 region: CASSMGLAGAYEQYF. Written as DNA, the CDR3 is TGTGCCAGCAGCATGGGACTAGCGGGGGCGTACGAGCAGTACTTC.

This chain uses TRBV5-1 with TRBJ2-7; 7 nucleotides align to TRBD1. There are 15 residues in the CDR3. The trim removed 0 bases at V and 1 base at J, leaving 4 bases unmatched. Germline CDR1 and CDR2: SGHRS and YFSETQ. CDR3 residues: CASSLAGTVSYEQYF. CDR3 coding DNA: TGCGCCAGCAGCTTGGCCGGGACAGTATCCTACGAGCAGTACTTC. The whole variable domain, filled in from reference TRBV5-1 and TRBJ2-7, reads KAGVTQTPRYLIKTRGQQVTLSCSPISGHRSVSWYQQTPGQGLQFLFEYFSETQRNKGNFPGRFSGRQFSNSRSEMNVSTLELGDSALYLCASSLAGTVSYEQYFGPGTRLTVT.

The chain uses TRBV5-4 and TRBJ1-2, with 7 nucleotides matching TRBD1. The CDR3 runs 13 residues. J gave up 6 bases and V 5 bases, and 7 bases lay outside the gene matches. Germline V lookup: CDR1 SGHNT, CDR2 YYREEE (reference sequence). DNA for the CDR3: TGTGCCAGCAGGAACGGCAGGGGGGATGGCTACACCTTC. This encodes CASRNGRGDGYTF.

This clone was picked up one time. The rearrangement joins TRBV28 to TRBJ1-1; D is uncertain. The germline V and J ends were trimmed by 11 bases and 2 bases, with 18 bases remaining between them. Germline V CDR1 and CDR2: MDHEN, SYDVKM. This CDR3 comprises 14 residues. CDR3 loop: CAGPGCWGNTEAFF. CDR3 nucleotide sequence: TGTGCCGGGCCGGGGTGTTGGGGAAACACTGAAGCTTTCTTT.

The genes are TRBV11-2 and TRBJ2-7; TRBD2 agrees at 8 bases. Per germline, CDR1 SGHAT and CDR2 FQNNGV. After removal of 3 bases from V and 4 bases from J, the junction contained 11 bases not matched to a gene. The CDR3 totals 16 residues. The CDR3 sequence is CASSLRSGGGPYEQYF. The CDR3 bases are TGTGCCAGCAGCTTGAGGTCGGGGGGGGGACCTTACGAGCAGTACTTC.

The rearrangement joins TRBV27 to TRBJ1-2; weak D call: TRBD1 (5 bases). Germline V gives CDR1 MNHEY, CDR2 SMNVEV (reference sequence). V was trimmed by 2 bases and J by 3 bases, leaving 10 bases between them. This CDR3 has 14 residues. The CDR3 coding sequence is TGTGCCAGCAGTTTAGTCGTAGGGGACTATGGCTACACCTTC. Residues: CASSLVVGDYGYTF.

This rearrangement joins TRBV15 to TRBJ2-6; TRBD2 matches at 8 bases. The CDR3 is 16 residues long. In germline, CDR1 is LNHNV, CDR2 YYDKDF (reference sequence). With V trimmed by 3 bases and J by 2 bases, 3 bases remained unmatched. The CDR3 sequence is CATSSPGGAGANVLTF. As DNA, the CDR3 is TGTGCCACCAGCAGCCCCGGGGGGGCTGGGGCCAACGTCCTGACTTTC.

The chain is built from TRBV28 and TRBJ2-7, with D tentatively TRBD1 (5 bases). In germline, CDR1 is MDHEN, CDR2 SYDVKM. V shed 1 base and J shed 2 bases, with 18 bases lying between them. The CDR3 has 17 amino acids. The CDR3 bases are TGTGCCAGCAGTTTATCGAGCGCAGGGAAGAAACCCTACGAGCAGTACTTC. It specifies CASSLSSAGKKPYEQYF.

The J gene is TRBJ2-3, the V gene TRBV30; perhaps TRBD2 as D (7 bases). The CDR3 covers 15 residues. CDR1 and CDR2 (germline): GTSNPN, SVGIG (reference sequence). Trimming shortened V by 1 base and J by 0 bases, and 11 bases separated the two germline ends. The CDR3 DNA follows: TGTGCCTGGAGTGAACAGGGAGGGAGCACAGATACGCAGTATTTT. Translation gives CAWSEQGGSTDTQYF.

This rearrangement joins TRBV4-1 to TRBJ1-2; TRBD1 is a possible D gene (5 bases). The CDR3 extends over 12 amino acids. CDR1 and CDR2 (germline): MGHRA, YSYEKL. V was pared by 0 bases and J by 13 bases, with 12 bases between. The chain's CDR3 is CASSQDLLGLTF. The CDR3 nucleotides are TGCGCCAGCAGCCAAGATCTTTTGGGGCTCACCTTC.

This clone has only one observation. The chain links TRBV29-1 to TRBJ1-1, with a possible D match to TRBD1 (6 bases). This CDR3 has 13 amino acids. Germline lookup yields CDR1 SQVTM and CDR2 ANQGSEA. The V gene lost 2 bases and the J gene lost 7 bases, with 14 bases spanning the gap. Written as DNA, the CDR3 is TGCAGCGTTGAAAGCAGGGGATGGAGTGAAGCTTTCTTT. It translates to CSVESRGWSEAFF.

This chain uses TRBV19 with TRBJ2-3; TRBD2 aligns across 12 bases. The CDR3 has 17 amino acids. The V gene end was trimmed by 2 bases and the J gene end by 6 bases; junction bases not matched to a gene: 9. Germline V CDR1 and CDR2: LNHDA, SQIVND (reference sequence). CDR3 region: CASSILASGGAADTQYF. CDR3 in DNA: TGTGCCAGTAGTATACTGGCTAGCGGGGGGGCAGCGGATACGCAGTATTTT.

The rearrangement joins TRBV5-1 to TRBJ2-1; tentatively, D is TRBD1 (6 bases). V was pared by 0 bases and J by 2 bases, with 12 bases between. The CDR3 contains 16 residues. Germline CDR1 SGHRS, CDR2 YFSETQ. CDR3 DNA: TGCGCCAGCAGCTTGGGTACAGGGCCGACCTACAATGAGCAGTTCTTC. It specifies CASSLGTGPTYNEQFF.

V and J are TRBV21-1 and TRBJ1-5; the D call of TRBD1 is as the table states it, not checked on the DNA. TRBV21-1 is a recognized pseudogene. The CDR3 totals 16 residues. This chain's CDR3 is CASSKLAGYSNQPQHF. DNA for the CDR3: TGTGCCAGCAGCAAATTGGCAGGGTATAGCAATCAGCCCCAGCATTTT.

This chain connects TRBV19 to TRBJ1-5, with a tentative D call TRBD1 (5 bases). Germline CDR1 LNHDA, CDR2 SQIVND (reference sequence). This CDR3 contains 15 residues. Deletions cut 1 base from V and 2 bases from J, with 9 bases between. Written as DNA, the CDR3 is TGTGCCAGTAGTATAGCAGGGTTGGGCAATCAGCCCCAGCATTTT. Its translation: CASSIAGLGNQPQHF. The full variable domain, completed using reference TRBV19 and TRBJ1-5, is DGGITQSPKYLFRKEGQNVTLSCEQNLNHDAMYWYRQDPGQGLRLIYYSQIVNDFQKGDIAEGYSVSREKKESFPLTVTSAQKNPTAFYLCASSIAGLGNQPQHFGDGTRLSIL.

The CDR3 here is CASSIGTRGRGWEKLFF. For the CDR3, the DNA is TGTGCCAGTAGTATCGGGACAAGGGGCCGTGGTTGGGAAAAACTGTTTTTT. The V gene is TRBV19, the J gene TRBJ1-4; D is perhaps TRBD1 (6 bases). This CDR3 contains 17 residues. Germline CDR1 reads LNHDA; CDR2 reads SQIVND (reference sequence). With 3 bases removed from V and 8 bases from J, the gap between germline ends came to 22 bases.

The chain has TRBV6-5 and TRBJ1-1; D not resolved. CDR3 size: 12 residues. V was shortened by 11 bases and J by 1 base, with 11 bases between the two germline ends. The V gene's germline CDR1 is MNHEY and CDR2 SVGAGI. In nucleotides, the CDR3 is TGTGCCGGAAGACACGAGAACACTGAAGCTTTCTTT. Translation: CAGRHENTEAFF.